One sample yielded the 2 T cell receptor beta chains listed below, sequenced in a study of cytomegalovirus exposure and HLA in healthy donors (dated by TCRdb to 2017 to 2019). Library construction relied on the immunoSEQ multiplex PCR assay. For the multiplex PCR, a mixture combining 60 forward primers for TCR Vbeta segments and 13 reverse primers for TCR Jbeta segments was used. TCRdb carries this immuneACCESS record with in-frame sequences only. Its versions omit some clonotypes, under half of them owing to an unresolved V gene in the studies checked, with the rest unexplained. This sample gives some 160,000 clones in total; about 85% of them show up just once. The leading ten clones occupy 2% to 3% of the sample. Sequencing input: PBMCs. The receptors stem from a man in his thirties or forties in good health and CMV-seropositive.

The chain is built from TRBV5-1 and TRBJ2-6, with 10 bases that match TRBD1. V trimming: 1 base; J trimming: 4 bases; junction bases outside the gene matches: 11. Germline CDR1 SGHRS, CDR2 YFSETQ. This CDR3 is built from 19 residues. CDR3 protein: CASSLRRDRGQKGANVLTF. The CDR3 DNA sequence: TGCGCCAGCAGCTTGCGCCGAGACAGGGGGCAAAAAGGGGCCAACGTCCTGACTTTC.

In DNA, the CDR3 is TGCGCCAGCAGTCAGCCTCTTCCGGGGGTACGACAGCCCCAGCATTTT. This codes for CASSQPLPGVRQPQHF. The gene calls are TRBV23-1 and TRBJ1-5; possibly TRBD1 for D (5 bases). TRBV23-1 is known as an ORF, though its function is uncertain. V gave up 3 bases and J gave up 7 bases, with 19 bases separating them. This CDR3 has 16 amino acids.